The source of this T cell receptor beta chain is a study of T cell responses to AZD1222 COVID-19 vaccine (dated by TCRdb to about 2021). In the study overall: TCR sequencing was performed for roughly 250 trial participants, of whom some 200 were given two doses of AZD1222 and approximately 25 were given two doses of MenACWY control vaccine. Trial participants were enrolled by age into subgroups of 18-55, 56-69 and 70-plus years, and about 150, 27 and 61 TCR-sequenced participants, respectively, were included in these subgroups. Broad study findings and their caveats: Participants were mostly white British and included more females than males, and it was suggested by the authors that clonal diversity may have been underestimated. Only a handful of AZD1222 recipients were SARS-CoV-2 seropositive at baseline, limiting conclusions about previously exposed vaccinees. After two AZD1222 doses, both the breadth and the depth of spike-specific TCRs were significantly higher than at day 0 and than in MenACWY recipients. Nearly half of unique spike-specific TCRs reportedly recognized epitopes outside regions mutated in the B.1.351 and B.1.1.7 variants. No day 14 peak-response samples were available, so repertoires were characterized only after the peak T cell response. The 56-69-year group was small, and its depth increase did not reach significance, likely because of low power. CD4 TCRs associated with the vaccine covered the entire spike protein, and the dominant responses were in regions 160-218 and 743-854.

The CDR3 regions of human TCRbeta chains were analyzed by immunosequencing. From the authors' description of their analysis: Repertoire TCRs were matched against a reference library of SARS-CoV-2-specific TCRs generated with the MIRA antigen-specificity platform. Breadth meant the fraction of unique TCRs that were SARS-CoV-2-associated, whereas depth meant the fraction of total T cells that were SARS-CoV-2-associated. Using the MIRA data, each spike-specific TCR was mapped to the spike region that the TCR reacts to and placed in a CD4 or CD8 class. Log10-transformed breadth and depth values were compared by one-way ANOVA with Sidak's multiple comparisons tests. TCRdb holds this immuneACCESS table with in-frame rearrangements only. Some clones are missing; in checked studies, unresolved V genes explain under half, and the rest has no known cause. V, J and clone size reflect that table, while D and trimming were determined from the DNA. The sample has some 120,000 clones on record, roughly 91% of them singletons. The ten largest clones capture 11% of the sample.

Inclusive of the bounding cysteine and phenylalanine, the CDR3 is 17 residues long. Of all the DNA, just the CDR3 is kept, 51 bases in frame from base 1. The germline V gene specifies KGHDR as CDR1 and SFDVKD as CDR2. Trimming at the junction amounts to 3 bases on V and 4 bases on J, and the germline ends lie 18 bases apart. As for this clone: Its antigen has not been determined. No qualities accompany the bases; no much larger clone lies one base away.

Per the publication, the time point label means: baseline before first vaccination. According to the study, the label for this sample's treatment or condition signals: meningococcal conjugate vaccine given as trial control. Vaccinee samples were obtained from the UK trials COV001 and COV002, which included a single-blind randomized controlled phase 2/3 trial of AZD1222 (ChAdOx1 nCoV-19) in healthy adults. Trial participant PBMC samples were collected at day 0 and day 28 after the second dose for TCRbeta chain sequencing. The receptor was derived from an adult in good health. The rearranged chain carries TRBV24-1 and TRBJ1-5; the D segment could be TRBD1, given 5 matching bases. This specimen was peripheral blood, taken on day 0 of MenACWY control vaccination. The CDR3 region has the sequence CATSDRWGEKGNQPQHF. DNA sequence: TGTGCCACCAGTGATCGATGGGGGGAAAAAGGTAATCAGCCCCAGCATTTT.